These 9 T cell receptor beta chains came from one sample sequenced in a study of blood T cell repertoires in COVID-19. Sequencing used immunoSEQ multiplex PCR; TCRdb keeps in-frame clones, though not all of them. The data hold around 220,000 clones, with about 85% observed a single time. The sequenced sample consisted of PBMCs or T cells enriched from blood (not recorded which). These receptors all come from a young woman with acute COVID-19.

Comments on this clone: Other DNA variants within this sample encode the same CDR3. This chain links TRBV3-1 (or the pseudogene TRBV3-2) with TRBJ1-4; 8 bases agree with TRBD1. CDR1 and CDR2 (germline): LGHDT, YNNKEL (reference sequence). The V and J ends lost 4 bases and 7 bases, in that order; junction bases with no gene match: 5. The CDR3 is 14 amino acids. The CDR3 loop reads CASSLGTGVEKLFF. CDR3 coding DNA: TGTGCCAGCAGCCTCGGGACAGGAGTTGAAAAACTGTTTTTT.

The V gene is TRBV27, the J gene TRBJ1-2, with a weak D call TRBD1 (6 bases). From germline, CDR1 is MNHEY and CDR2 SMNVEV (reference sequence). CDR3 length: 13 residues. The V end lost 6 bases, the J end lost 4 bases, and 12 bases lay between the germline ends. The CDR3 loop is CASSSGTSYGYTF. CDR3 bases: TGTGCCAGCAGCTCGGGGACAAGCTATGGCTACACCTTC.

This clone occurred once. The chain combines TRBV13 with TRBJ2-1, with a possible D match to TRBD1 (5 bases). The CDR3 is 13 amino acids. V lost 3 bases and J 4 bases, leaving 7 bases between the germline ends. Per the germline V gene, CDR1 is PRHDT and CDR2 is FYEKMQ (reference sequence). CDR3 nucleotide sequence: TGTGCCAGCAGCTTCGACAGTTACAATGAGCAGTTCTTC. It codes for CASSFDSYNEQFF.

The chain couples TRBV28 to TRBJ1-5, with D perhaps TRBD1 (6 bases). The CDR3 extends over 16 amino acids. V was trimmed by 3 bases and J by 1 base, leaving 13 bases between them. Germline values: CDR1 MDHEN, CDR2 SYDVKM. In DNA, the CDR3 is TGTGCCAGCAGTTTTGAACAGGGCTGGAGCAATCAGCCCCAGCATTTT. Amino acid sequence: CASSFEQGWSNQPQHF. The whole variable domain, remainder taken from reference TRBV28 and TRBJ1-5, is DVKVTQSSRYLVKRTGEKVFLECVQDMDHENMFWYRQDPGLGLRLIYFSYDVKMKEKGDIPEGYSVSREKKERFSLILESASTNQTSMYLCASSFEQGWSNQPQHFGDGTRLSIL.

The chain joins TRBV7-3 to TRBJ2-1, with a tentative D call TRBD2 (6 bases). The CDR3 is 18 amino acids. Germline CDR1 reads SGHTA; CDR2 reads FQGTGA. Between the trimmed V and J ends, which lost 0 bases and 0 bases, there was a span of 15 bases. CDR3 residues: CASSLTRGGVRSYNEQFF. In DNA, the CDR3 is TGTGCCAGCAGCTTAACGAGGGGCGGGGTCCGCTCCTACAATGAGCAGTTCTTC.

The chain joins TRBV3-1 (or the pseudogene TRBV3-2) to TRBJ2-7; D gene ambiguous. Germline loops: CDR1 LGHDT, CDR2 YNNKEL (reference sequence). The CDR3 runs 15 residues. The V gene lost 1 base and the J gene lost 3 bases, with 13 bases spanning the gap. CDR3 loop: CASSQAAGSNYEQYF. CDR3 in DNA: TGTGCCAGCAGCCAAGCGGCAGGCTCAAACTACGAGCAGTACTTC.

J is TRBJ2-2 and V is TRBV3-1 (or the pseudogene TRBV3-2); D is perhaps TRBD2 (6 bases). With 1 base removed from V and 5 bases from J, the gap between germline ends came to 14 bases. Germline values: CDR1 LGHDT, CDR2 YNNKEL (reference sequence). This CDR3 has 16 residues. CDR3 in amino acids: CASSQVLAGGTGELFF. CDR3 in DNA: TGTGCCAGCAGCCAAGTACTAGCCGGGGGTACCGGGGAGCTGTTTTTT.

The chain employs TRBV7-9 and TRBJ2-1; 7 bases line up with TRBD2. Per the germline V gene, CDR1 is SEHNR and CDR2 is FQNEAQ (reference sequence). CDR3 length: 16 amino acids. Trimming took 5 bases from V and 7 from J; bases not matched to a gene: 14. DNA for the CDR3: TGTGCCAGCAGCCTCCGACCCGGACTAGGGGAGAATGAGCAGTTCTTC. Translation gives CASSLRPGLGENEQFF.

The CDR3 is CATSRDAGDYNEQFF. The CDR3 DNA sequence: TGTGCCACCAGCAGAGATGCAGGGGACTACAATGAGCAGTTCTTC. This chain links TRBV15 with TRBJ2-1, with D perhaps TRBD1 (6 bases). V was cut by 0 bases and J by 3 bases, with 9 bases left in between. Germline CDR1 is LNHNV and CDR2 is YYDKDF (reference sequence). There are 15 residues in the CDR3.